These T cell receptor beta chains were read from a single sample in a study of regulatory T cells in long-lasting Graves disease. MiXCR, applied by TCRdb to the multiplex PCR reads, yields one record per CDR3 protein. The sample has some 340,000 distinct CDR3 sequences, 12% seen once; the top ten hold 18%. The same specimen was also included in a second study, on T cells in Graves' hyperthyroidism and ophthalmopathy.

This specimen consisted of peripheral blood mononuclear cells (PBMCs), obtained at new diagnosis, from a patient treated with antithyroid drugs. The receptors here all came from a woman between 18 and 30 years old with Graves disease. The CDR3 runs from the conserved cysteine through the conserved F or W. The order of the fields is clone size, CDR3 length, J gene, V gene, D gene, CDR3 DNA, CDR3 protein. A D gene is named only where the DNA matches it firmly. Size is stated for part of the rows, as once, few or many counts, or as a class when the clone is expanded.

clone size: NA
CDR3 length: 15
J gene: TRBJ1-1
V gene: TRBV7-9
D gene: TRBD1
CDR3 DNA: TGTGCCAGCAGCTTAACTGACAGGGGTGGCGCTGAAGCTTTCTTT
CDR3 protein: CASSLTDRGGAEAFF

clone size: NA
CDR3 length: 16
J gene: TRBJ2-7
V gene: TRBV5-1
D gene: TRBD1
CDR3 DNA: TGCGCCAGCAGCTCCCGGACAGGGATGAACTCCTACGAGCAGTACTTC
CDR3 protein: CASSSRTGMNSYEQYF

clone size: few
CDR3 length: 13
J gene: TRBJ1-1
V gene: TRBV29-1
D gene: NA
CDR3 DNA: TGCAGCGTTGAAGGCGGGCTATGGACTGAAGCTTTCTTT
CDR3 protein: CSVEGGLWTEAFF

clone size: NA
CDR3 length: 15
J gene: TRBJ2-5
V gene: TRBV2
D gene: NA
CDR3 DNA: TGTGCCAGCAGCGGGGCGGGACTTCTCCAAGAGACCCAGTACTTC
CDR3 protein: CASSGAGLLQETQYF

clone size: many
CDR3 length: 15
J gene: TRBJ2-1
V gene: TRBV4-2
D gene: NA
CDR3 DNA: TGTGCCAGCAGCCGCGGGCAGGGGAAGTACAATGAGCAGTTCTTC
CDR3 protein: CASSRGQGKYNEQFF

clone size: few
CDR3 length: 16
J gene: TRBJ2-3
V gene: TRBV4-3
D gene: NA
CDR3 DNA: TGCGCCAGCAGCCAAGGTACAAGCGGACGGGGAGATACGCAGTATTTT
CDR3 protein: CASSQGTSGRGDTQYF

clone size: NA
CDR3 length: 17
J gene: TRBJ1-1
V gene: TRBV15
D gene: NA
CDR3 DNA: TGTGCCACCAGCAGAGACCTACGGATGGGTTCAGGCACTGAAGCTTTCTTT
CDR3 protein: CATSRDLRMGSGTEAFF

clone size: few
CDR3 length: 15
J gene: TRBJ1-5
V gene: TRBV4-1
D gene: TRBD1
CDR3 DNA: TGCGCCAGCAGCCGAGGGACAGGCAAAGACCAGCCCCAGCATTTT
CDR3 protein: CASSRGTGKDQPQHF

clone size: many
CDR3 length: 17
J gene: TRBJ1-1
V gene: TRBV7-9
D gene: NA
CDR3 DNA: TGTGCCAGCAGCCAACGCCCCCACGCACCCTCGAACACTGAAGCTTTCTTT
CDR3 protein: CASSQRPHAPSNTEAFF

clone size: few
CDR3 length: 14
J gene: TRBJ2-1
V gene: TRBV9
D gene: NA
CDR3 DNA: TGTGCCAGCAGCGTAGCTACGGGAATGAATGAGCAGTTCTTC
CDR3 protein: CASSVATGMNEQFF

clone size: few
CDR3 length: 17
J gene: TRBJ2-3
V gene: TRBV4-1
D gene: TRBD2
CDR3 DNA: TGCGCCAGCAGCCTCCAGCAGGCTAGCGGGAGTTCATATACGCAGTATTTT
CDR3 protein: CASSLQQASGSSYTQYF

clone size: many
CDR3 length: 14
J gene: TRBJ2-4
V gene: TRBV15
D gene: NA
CDR3 DNA: TGTGCCACCAGCAGAGTTAGGGGCTGGGACATTCAGTACTTC
CDR3 protein: CATSRVRGWDIQYF

clone size: many
CDR3 length: 17
J gene: TRBJ1-3
V gene: TRBV30
D gene: NA
CDR3 DNA: TGTGCCTGGAGTCCCCGAGGGCAGCCAGTCTACGGAAACACCATATATTTT
CDR3 protein: CAWSPRGQPVYGNTIYF

clone size: many
CDR3 length: 15
J gene: TRBJ2-3
V gene: TRBV7-8
D gene: NA
CDR3 DNA: TGTGCCAGCAGCTTAACGGCTAGCGCCGCAGATACGCAGTATTTT
CDR3 protein: CASSLTASAADTQYF

clone size: many
CDR3 length: 17
J gene: TRBJ1-2
V gene: TRBV6-5
D gene: TRBD1
CDR3 DNA: TGTGCCAGCAGTTACTCGACCAGGACAGGGGTGCTTCATGGCTACACCTTC
CDR3 protein: CASSYSTRTGVLHGYTF

clone size: NA
CDR3 length: 15
J gene: TRBJ2-1
V gene: TRBV7-8
D gene: TRBD2
CDR3 DNA: TGTGCCAGCTGCAAGCTAGCGGGGATTAACAATGAGCAGTTCTTC
CDR3 protein: CASCKLAGINNEQFF

clone size: many
CDR3 length: 15
J gene: TRBJ2-1
V gene: TRBV6-1
D gene: NA
CDR3 DNA: TGTGCCAGCAGTAGGGGAAGGAGCTCCTACAATGAGCAGTTCTTC
CDR3 protein: CASSRGRSSYNEQFF

clone size: many
CDR3 length: 15
J gene: TRBJ2-7
V gene: TRBV2
D gene: TRBD1
CDR3 DNA: TGTGCCAGCAGAGAGAGGACAGGGGGTTTCTACGAGCAGTACTTC
CDR3 protein: CASRERTGGFYEQYF

clone size: many
CDR3 length: 15
J gene: TRBJ1-1
V gene: TRBV4-1
D gene: NA
CDR3 DNA: TGCGCCAGCAGACCCCCTGGTCTGCGGAACACTGAAGCTTTCTTT
CDR3 protein: CASRPPGLRNTEAFF

clone size: few
CDR3 length: 15
J gene: TRBJ2-7
V gene: TRBV5-6
D gene: NA
CDR3 DNA: TGTGCCAGCAGCTCTTTAGAGACAGCCCTTTACGAGCAGTACTTC
CDR3 protein: CASSSLETALYEQYF

clone size: few
CDR3 length: 14
J gene: TRBJ1-5
V gene: TRBV20-1
D gene: NA
CDR3 DNA: TGCAGTGCTATTCTGGGAGGCCTCAATCAGCCCCAGCATTTT
CDR3 protein: CSAILGGLNQPQHF

clone size: many
CDR3 length: 19
J gene: TRBJ2-2
V gene: TRBV20-1
D gene: NA
CDR3 DNA: TGCAGTGCTAGCCGTCGAAGGTTAGCGGATTGGCGCGGAACCGGGGAGCTGTTTTTT
CDR3 protein: CSASRRRLADWRGTGELFF

clone size: many
CDR3 length: 14
J gene: TRBJ1-4
V gene: TRBV28
D gene: TRBD1
CDR3 DNA: TGTGCCAGCAGTTTGGGCAGGGGGCGCGAAAAACTGTTTTTT
CDR3 protein: CASSLGRGREKLFF

clone size: NA
CDR3 length: 15
J gene: TRBJ1-3
V gene: TRBV9
D gene: NA
CDR3 DNA: TGTGCCAGCAGCGTAGAGGGCCAGTCTGGAAACACCATATATTTT
CDR3 protein: CASSVEGQSGNTIYF

clone size: few
CDR3 length: 15
J gene: TRBJ1-2
V gene: TRBV7-2
D gene: TRBD1
CDR3 DNA: TGTGCCAGCAGCCCCGATCAGGGACAGCCCTATGGCTACACCTTC
CDR3 protein: CASSPDQGQPYGYTF

clone size: many
CDR3 length: 16
J gene: TRBJ1-1
V gene: TRBV5-1
D gene: NA
CDR3 DNA: TGCGCCAGCAGCTACATTGGGGGGACAATGAACACTGAAGCTTTCTTT
CDR3 protein: CASSYIGGTMNTEAFF

clone size: many
CDR3 length: 17
J gene: TRBJ2-5
V gene: TRBV20-1
D gene: TRBD1
CDR3 DNA: TGCAGTGCTAGAGGGTGGGTGACAGGGGGCTTGGAAGAGACCCAGTACTTC
CDR3 protein: CSARGWVTGGLEETQYF

clone size: few
CDR3 length: 14
J gene: TRBJ2-5
V gene: TRBV12-3/TRBV12-4
D gene: NA
CDR3 DNA: TGTGCCAGCACCGCACCCGGACGCCAAGAGACCCAGTACTTC
CDR3 protein: CASTAPGRQETQYF

clone size: many
CDR3 length: 16
J gene: TRBJ1-1
V gene: TRBV11-2
D gene: NA
CDR3 DNA: TGTGCCAGCAGCCGTCGCTCCGGGACGGGTTTGGCTGAAGCTTTCTTT
CDR3 protein: CASSRRSGTGLAEAFF

clone size: many
CDR3 length: 10
J gene: TRBJ1-2
V gene: TRBV12-3/TRBV12-4
D gene: NA
CDR3 DNA: TGTGCCAGCAGTTCCCAGGCCAGCACCTTC
CDR3 protein: CASSSQASTF

clone size: many
CDR3 length: 19
J gene: TRBJ2-3
V gene: TRBV7-8
D gene: NA
CDR3 DNA: TGTGCCAGCAGCTATGACGTCCTTCTTGCGGACGTAAGCACAGATACGCAGTATTTT
CDR3 protein: CASSYDVLLADVSTDTQYF

clone size: many
CDR3 length: 13
J gene: TRBJ2-5
V gene: TRBV12-3/TRBV12-4
D gene: NA
CDR3 DNA: TGTGCCAGCAAACCGGCGATACAAGAGACCCAGTACTTC
CDR3 protein: CASKPAIQETQYF

clone size: many
CDR3 length: 13
J gene: TRBJ2-1
V gene: TRBV5-1
D gene: NA
CDR3 DNA: TGCGCCAGCAGCTGGGACTTTTACAATGAGCAGTTCTTC
CDR3 protein: CASSWDFYNEQFF

clone size: many
CDR3 length: 13
J gene: TRBJ1-1
V gene: TRBV6-2/TRBV6-3
D gene: NA
CDR3 DNA: TGTGCCAGCAGTTACATCGAGGGAGGTGAAGCTTTCTTT
CDR3 protein: CASSYIEGGEAFF

clone size: NA
CDR3 length: 15
J gene: TRBJ2-7
V gene: TRBV24-1
D gene: TRBD1
CDR3 DNA: TGTGCCACCAGTGACCGGGACAGGGGTATCAATGAGCAGTACTTC
CDR3 protein: CATSDRDRGINEQYF

clone size: NA
CDR3 length: 14
J gene: TRBJ2-1
V gene: TRBV30
D gene: TRBD1
CDR3 DNA: TGTGCCTGGACAGGACAGGGAAGGGGCAATGAGCAGTTCTTC
CDR3 protein: CAWTGQGRGNEQFF

clone size: many
CDR3 length: 13
J gene: TRBJ2-5
V gene: TRBV28
D gene: NA
CDR3 DNA: TGTGCCAGCAGGGGGGGATGGCAAGAGACCCAGTACTTC
CDR3 protein: CASRGGWQETQYF

clone size: many
CDR3 length: 16
J gene: TRBJ1-2
V gene: TRBV6-1
D gene: NA
CDR3 DNA: TGTGCCAGCAGTCCCGACGGGACCTCAAAGTATTATGGCTACACCTTC
CDR3 protein: CASSPDGTSKYYGYTF

clone size: many
CDR3 length: 15
J gene: TRBJ1-1
V gene: TRBV12-3/TRBV12-4
D gene: NA
CDR3 DNA: TGTGCCAGCAGTTTAGCCGGCTCTGGGGGGACTGAAGCTTTCTTT
CDR3 protein: CASSLAGSGGTEAFF

clone size: many
CDR3 length: 13
J gene: TRBJ2-5
V gene: TRBV6-1
D gene: TRBD2
CDR3 DNA: TGTGCCAGCCTGGTGGGGGGGAAAGAGACCCAGTACTTC
CDR3 protein: CASLVGGKETQYF

clone size: many
CDR3 length: 13
J gene: TRBJ2-5
V gene: TRBV3-1
D gene: NA
CDR3 DNA: TGTGCCAGCAGCCAAGTTATACAAGAGACCCAGTACTTC
CDR3 protein: CASSQVIQETQYF

clone size: many
CDR3 length: 16
J gene: TRBJ2-1
V gene: TRBV5-1
D gene: NA
CDR3 DNA: TGCGCCAGCAGCCCCGTCCACAGCGGAGGGGACAATGAGCAGTTCTTC
CDR3 protein: CASSPVHSGGDNEQFF

clone size: many
CDR3 length: 13
J gene: TRBJ2-1
V gene: TRBV27
D gene: TRBD2
CDR3 DNA: TGTGCCAGCAGGCTGCGGGGGGACAATGAGCAGTTCTTC
CDR3 protein: CASRLRGDNEQFF

clone size: many
CDR3 length: 17
J gene: TRBJ2-1
V gene: TRBV27
D gene: NA
CDR3 DNA: TGTGCCAGCAGTTTATCGGGGGGACTTTACGGGGTAAATGAGCAGTTCTTC
CDR3 protein: CASSLSGGLYGVNEQFF

clone size: many
CDR3 length: 15
J gene: TRBJ2-1
V gene: TRBV7-3
D gene: NA
CDR3 DNA: TGTGCCAGCAGCTTTCGCGGGGACGACTACAATGAGCAGTTCTTC
CDR3 protein: CASSFRGDDYNEQFF

clone size: many
CDR3 length: 14
J gene: TRBJ2-3
V gene: TRBV20-1
D gene: NA
CDR3 DNA: TGCAGTGCTCCGGATACGGTGGGGACAGATACGCAGTATTTT
CDR3 protein: CSAPDTVGTDTQYF